This T cell receptor beta chain stems from a study of blood T cell repertoires in COVID-19. Study context: Some COVID-19 samples were acute and others convalescent; all came from the United States, Italy and Spain. T cells, B-cell-depleted T cells, or PBMCs provided the cDNA or gDNA that served as material.

Trimming removed 0 bases from V and 6 bases from J; junction bases left unmatched: 12. The CDR3 is made up of 18 amino acids. The germline gives CDR1 SNHLY, CDR2 FYNNEI. This clone appeared a single time. In the study's own analysis: Amplification from reference gene primers served as the basis for estimated nucleated cell counts. Produced via immunoSEQ multiplex PCR; TCRdb's table is partial and in-frame only. V and J calls plus clone size are reproduced from that table; the DNA served to infer D and trimming. This repertoire shows under 250,000 clones, more than 85% found once; its top ten account for approximately 0.69%.

The V and J genes are TRBV2 and TRBJ2-3, with 10 bases fitting TRBD2. This receptor was obtained from a man between 35 and 55 years old with acute or convalescent COVID-19. The sequenced sample was peripheral blood. The CDR3 protein is CASSEALPLLAGEDTQYF. DNA of the CDR3: TGTGCCAGCAGTGAAGCGCTTCCCCTGCTAGCGGGAGAGGATACGCAGTATTTT.